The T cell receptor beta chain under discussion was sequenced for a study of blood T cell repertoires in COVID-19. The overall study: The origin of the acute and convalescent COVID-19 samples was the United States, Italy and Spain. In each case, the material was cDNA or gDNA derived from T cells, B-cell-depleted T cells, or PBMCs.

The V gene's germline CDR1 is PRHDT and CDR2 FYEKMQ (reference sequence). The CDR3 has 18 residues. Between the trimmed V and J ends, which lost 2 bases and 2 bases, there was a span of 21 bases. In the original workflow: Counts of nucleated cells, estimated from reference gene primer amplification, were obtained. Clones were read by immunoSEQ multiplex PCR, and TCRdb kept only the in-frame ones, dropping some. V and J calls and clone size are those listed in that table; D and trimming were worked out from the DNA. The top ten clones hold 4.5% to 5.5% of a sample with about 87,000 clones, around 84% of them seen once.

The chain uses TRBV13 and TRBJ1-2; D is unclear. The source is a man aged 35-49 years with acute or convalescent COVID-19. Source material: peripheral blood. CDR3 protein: CASSLLRERARRNYGYTF. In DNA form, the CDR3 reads TGTGCCAGCAGCTTACTGAGGGAAAGGGCTCGTCGGAACTATGGCTACACCTTC.